Presented here are 11 T cell receptor beta chains from one specimen sequenced in a study of monozygotic twins with inflammatory bowel disease. TCRdb re-analyzed the 5' RACE reads; it lists each CDR3 protein once, without DNA. Its table records roughly 300,000 distinct CDR3 sequences. Sequenced input: blood. Receptor source: a human donor with ulcerative colitis or Crohn's disease, or a healthy co-twin of an affected twin (not recorded which).

The chain combines TRBV24-1 with TRBJ2-3; TCRdb indicates TRBD1, and absent DNA this call remains unverified. This CDR3 spans 15 amino acids. Germline assignment: CDR1 KGHDR and CDR2 SFDVKD. CDR3 amino acids: CATSDSGQGGDTQYF.

The J gene is TRBJ2-7, the V gene TRBV10-3; TCRdb proposes TRBD2, but this gene call is untestable without DNA. CDR1 and CDR2 (germline): ENHRY, SYGVKD. The CDR3 is made up of 14 amino acids. The CDR3 sequence is CAISSSGSTYEQYF.

This chain uses TRBV5-1 with TRBJ2-7; TCRdb selects TRBD1, and the lack of DNA leaves this call unchecked. This CDR3 spans 15 amino acids. The V gene's germline CDR1 is SGHRS and CDR2 YFSETQ. The CDR3 loop is CASSLAGTGIGEQYF.

The chain recombines TRBV20-1 with TRBJ2-3; TCRdb calls TRBD2, which cannot be checked without DNA. The CDR3 covers 12 residues. The germline CDR1 and CDR2 sequences are DFQATT and SNEGSKA (reference sequence). The CDR3 protein is CSITSSTDTQYF.

The V and J genes are TRBV5-1 and TRBJ1-1; without DNA, the TCRdb call of TRBD1 cannot be checked. Germline CDR1 reads SGHRS; CDR2 reads YFSETQ. The CDR3 sequence is 14 residues long. The CDR3 loop is CASSLVPGSTEAFF.

J is TRBJ2-7 and V is TRBV19; TCRdb selects TRBD1, and the lack of DNA leaves this call unchecked. Germline V gene data show CDR1 as LNHDA and CDR2 as SQIVND (reference sequence). The CDR3 length is 15 residues. The CDR3 is CASSGAGQTPYEQYF.

V is TRBV27 and J is TRBJ2-2; lacking DNA, the TRBD2 call made by TCRdb goes unchecked. This CDR3 has 16 residues. Germline V lookup: CDR1 MNHEY, CDR2 SMNVEV (reference sequence). The CDR3 loop is CASSLLAGGGTGELFF.

The rearrangement joins TRBV28 to TRBJ1-5; TCRdb names TRBD1, which stays unverified in the absence of DNA. The CDR3 runs 12 residues. Germline lookup yields CDR1 MDHEN and CDR2 SYDVKM. The CDR3 spells CASSAPPQPQHF.

V usage is TRBV6-2 or TRBV6-3 and J usage is TRBJ2-7. The germline V gene encodes CDR1 MNHEY and CDR2 SVGEGT. This CDR3 has 12 amino acids. The CDR3 region is CASSYLGAEQYF.

This chain joins TRBV5-1 and TRBJ2-7; TCRdb's D gene call, TRBD1, goes unchecked for lack of DNA. In germline, CDR1 is SGHRS, CDR2 YFSETQ. The CDR3 sequence is 15 residues long. The CDR3: CASSLTGLGPYEQYF.

CDR3 sequence reads: CASRRTSGSYNEQFF. The chain joins TRBV6-1 to TRBJ2-1; no DNA is available, so the TRBD2 call from TCRdb remains unchecked. The CDR3 length is 15 residues. CDR1 is MNHNS, CDR2 SASEGT, per germline.